This TCR beta chain emerged from a study of control samples from healthy donors and cancer patients (dated by TCRdb to the early 2020s). The CDR3 measures 13 amino acids from cysteine to phenylalanine. Only the CDR3 region is kept as DNA, spanning 39 bases read in frame from base 1. CDR1 and CDR2, per the germline V gene (reference sequence), are MNHNY and SVGAGI. Relative to germline, V is 10 bases shorter and J is 4 bases shorter, with 16 bases between their ends. Library method: the immunoSEQ multiplex PCR assay. In TCRdb, the immuneACCESS table is reduced to in-frame sequences with V and J assigned. These tables do not hold every clone; where another copy was compared, an unresolved V gene accounts for under half, and the others remain unexplained. The sample table records tens of thousands of clones; approximately 80% of these occur just once. Of the sample, about 9.4% is held by the ten largest clones.

For this clone: No antigen is known for it. One base away there is no much larger clone; base qualities are not given.

This chain joins TRBV6-6 to TRBJ1-2; the D region possibly corresponds to TRBD1 (5 bases align). The source of this sequence is a man aged 65 to 79 in good health. The specimen was blood. The encoded CDR3 is CATRLGGPYGYTF. At the DNA level, the sequence is TGTGCCACCCGCCTTGGGGGACCCTATGGCTACACCTTC.